This is a list of T cell receptor beta chains from one sample in a study of molecular identifiers for immune sequencing clone quantification. TCRdb reprocessed the PCR reads with MiXCR, giving one entry per CDR3 protein. This sample has some 590,000 distinct CDR3 sequences, with approximately 24% found just once. The sequencing sample was made of naive CD8+ T cells from blood, with Jurkat cell RNA spiked in. The source of these receptors is a human donor in good health. Some libraries in this study had Jurkat cell RNA spiked in. CDR3s include the opening cysteine and the closing phenylalanine or tryptophan. The D gene is left open where the match is weak. Clone sizes are given selectively: once, few, many, or a class where the clone is expanded.

V: TRBV11-3; length: 16; D: TRBD1; J: TRBJ2-3; size: .; CDR3: CASSLTGTGVKDTQYF; DNA: TGTGCCAGCAGCTTGACCGGGACAGGGGTTAAAGATACGCAGTATTTT
V: TRBV9; length: 14; D: TRBD1; J: TRBJ1-1; size: many; CDR3: CASSAGTGTAEAFF; DNA: TGTGCCAGCAGCGCAGGGACAGGGACGGCTGAAGCTTTCTTT
V: TRBV7-6; length: 13; D: .; J: TRBJ1-1; size: .; CDR3: CAGSPGWGTEAFF; DNA: TGTGCCGGCAGCCCCGGTTGGGGCACTGAAGCTTTCTTT
V: TRBV5-6; length: 15; D: TRBD1; J: TRBJ2-5; size: many; CDR3: CASSLGQGRRETQYF; DNA: TGTGCCAGCAGCCTAGGACAGGGGAGACGAGAGACCCAGTACTTC
V: TRBV12-3/TRBV12-4; length: 11; D: .; J: TRBJ2-2; size: .; CDR3: CASSPGHKLFF; DNA: TGTGCCAGCAGTCCGGGACATAAGCTGTTTTTT
V: TRBV5-6; length: 14; D: .; J: TRBJ1-4; size: many; CDR3: CASSLGSGNEKLFF; DNA: TGTGCCAGCAGCTTGGGTTCCGGAAATGAAAAACTGTTTTTT
V: TRBV20-1; length: 13; D: TRBD2; J: TRBJ2-7; size: few; CDR3: CSPQRGDSYEQYF; DNA: TGCAGTCCACAGCGGGGGGACTCCTACGAGCAGTACTTC
V: TRBV7-9; length: 14; D: TRBD1; J: TRBJ1-6; size: many; CDR3: CASSLGTGDSPLHF; DNA: TGTGCCAGCAGCTTAGGGACAGGAGATTCACCCCTCCACTTT
V: TRBV4-1; length: 13; D: .; J: TRBJ1-1; size: .; CDR3: CASSRLGPAAAFF; DNA: TGCGCCAGCAGCCGACTGGGGCCGGCTGCAGCTTTCTTT
V: TRBV12-3/TRBV12-4; length: 15; D: .; J: TRBJ1-5; size: many; CDR3: CASSATGQGNQPQHF; DNA: TGTGCCAGCAGTGCTACAGGGCAGGGCAATCAGCCCCAGCATTTT
V: TRBV7-8; length: 15; D: .; J: TRBJ2-1; size: .; CDR3: CASSNHAGSYNEQFF; DNA: TGTGCCAGCAGCAACCACGCGGGGAGCTACAATGAGCAGTTCTTC
V: TRBV27; length: 17; D: TRBD2; J: TRBJ2-2; size: many; CDR3: CASSFLAGGRRTGELFF; DNA: TGTGCCAGCAGTTTCCTAGCGGGGGGCCGACGCACCGGGGAGCTGTTTTTT
V: TRBV27; length: 15; D: .; J: TRBJ2-3; size: .; CDR3: CASSSMSGITDTQYF; DNA: TGTGCCAGCAGTTCGATGTCGGGGATCACAGATACGCAGTATTTT